This T cell receptor (beta chain) derives from a study of blood T cell repertoires in COVID-19. As for the study in general: Some COVID-19 samples were acute and others convalescent; all came from the United States, Italy and Spain.

The CDR3 spans 12 residues. The ends lost 5 bases at V and 8 bases at J; junction bases unmatched: 5. The V gene's germline CDR1 is SGHVS and CDR2 FQNEAQ. Source study methods: Amplifying reference gene primers gave estimates of nucleated cell counts. Repertoires were generated with immunoSEQ multiplex PCR, while TCRdb's copy carries only in-frame clones and drops some. V and J calls and clone size follow that table, whereas D and trimming were derived from the DNA. The sample has 260,000 or so clones, 88% seen once. The sequence derives from a human donor in a cohort sampled during active COVID-19. Sequenced sample: peripheral blood. V is TRBV7-8 and J is TRBJ1-2; 7 bases align to TRBD1. Here the CDR3 reads CASSVTGVGYTF. The CDR3 region has the DNA TGTGCCAGCAGCGTTACAGGGGTAGGCTACACCTTC.